Shown below are 11 T cell receptor beta chains from a single sample sequenced in a study of CXCR3-negative and CXCR3-positive naive CD8 T cells. Preparation of TRB cDNA libraries relied on 5' RACE carrying UMI labels. TCRdb reanalyzed the 5' RACE reads and collapses them to one entry per CDR3 protein, without DNA. This specimen shows approximately 66,000 distinct CDR3 sequences; the ten leading clones hold about 1.5%. The sample comprised naive CXCR3- CD8+ T cells from blood. As to subset: CD45RO-CCR7+CD27+CD95- naive CD8+ T cells lacking CXCR3 (TNR3-). The receptors were gathered from a human donor in good health. Some clones in this sample may be carry-over from other donors' samples.

The rearrangement joins TRBV5-4 to TRBJ2-7; TCRdb's D call, TRBD1, is unchecked because there is no DNA. CDR3 length: 16 amino acids. Looked up from germline, CDR1 is SGHNT and CDR2 is YYREEE (reference sequence). The CDR3 reads CASLVPLQGSPYEQYF.

This sequence joins TRBV19 and TRBJ2-1; TCRdb lists TRBD1, though no DNA is available to test this call. The CDR3 spans 13 residues. Per the germline V gene, CDR1 is LNHDA and CDR2 is SQIVND (reference sequence). CDR3 region: CASSIGTANEQFF.

This chain uses TRBV28 with TRBJ2-7; TCRdb indicates TRBD2, and absent DNA this call remains unverified. Germline CDR1 is MDHEN and CDR2 is SYDVKM. This CDR3 contains 16 residues. CDR3 region: CASSTTGRDSSYEQYF. Variable domain in full (rest from reference TRBV28 and TRBJ2-7): DVKVTQSSRYLVKRTGEKVFLECVQDMDHENMFWYRQDPGLGLRLIYFSYDVKMKEKGDIPEGYSVSREKKERFSLILESASTNQTSMYLCASSTTGRDSSYEQYFGPGTRLTVT.

The chain has TRBV19 and TRBJ2-7; TCRdb selects TRBD1, and the lack of DNA leaves this call unchecked. Germline CDR1 LNHDA, CDR2 SQIVND (reference sequence). The CDR3 is 13 residues long. This chain's CDR3 is CASSIRVSYEQYF.

The rearrangement uses TRBV11-3 and TRBJ2-1; TCRdb lists TRBD1, though no DNA is available to test this call. This CDR3 has 18 residues. Germline CDR1 and CDR2: SGHNT and YENEEA. CDR3 region: CASSTGTATPLSYNEQFF.

The rearrangement joins TRBV7-9 to TRBJ2-1; lacking DNA, the TRBD1 call made by TCRdb goes unchecked. There are 13 residues in the CDR3. The V gene's germline CDR1 is SEHNR and CDR2 FQNEAQ (reference sequence). CDR3 sequence reads: CASSLTGPNEQFF.

This chain joins TRBV29-1 and TRBJ2-2; the D call from TCRdb, TRBD1, cannot be confirmed without DNA. This CDR3 has 12 amino acids. CDR1 and CDR2 (germline): SQVTM, ANQGSEA. The CDR3 protein is CSVLGDTGELFF.

This chain connects TRBV5-1 to TRBJ1-1; TCRdb reports TRBD1, a call that lacks DNA to check it against. This CDR3 is built from 15 residues. Germline CDR1 is SGHRS and CDR2 is YFSETQ. The CDR3 spells CASSSTQGLGTEAFF.

The V call is TRBV6-5, the J call TRBJ1-5. Germline V gives CDR1 MNHEY, CDR2 SVGAGI. The CDR3 runs 14 residues. CDR3 amino acids: CASGPGYSNQPQHF.

The J gene is TRBJ2-7, the V gene TRBV10-3. Germline CDR1 is ENHRY and CDR2 is SYGVKD. The CDR3 has 11 residues. The CDR3 loop reads CAISETWEQYF.

CDR3 residues: CASSLGGADTQYF. The chain recombines TRBV6-4 with TRBJ2-3; TCRdb indicates TRBD2, and absent DNA this call remains unverified. The CDR3 is 13 residues long. Germline values: CDR1 MRHNA, CDR2 SNTAGT.